This TCR beta chain comes out of a study of blood T cell repertoires in COVID-19 (dated by TCRdb to about 2020). About the investigation overall: The collaborator samples originated in the United States, Italy and Spain and spanned the acute and convalescent phases of COVID-19. Where available, HLA class I and class II types were taken from metadata supplied by the sample provider and were not determined by assay-based typing. The sample metadata nearly always contained a de-identified subject ID, COVID-19 status, age in years and sex. The prospective study material was composed of cDNA or gDNA derived from T cells, B-cell-depleted T cells, or PBMCs. Samples were obtained from the ongoing ImmuneRACE study (first 160 participants) and from about 1,300 subjects provided by 6 global collaborators. The repertoires were released in a freely available public database intended as a resource for research on the immune response to SARS-CoV-2. Deeply sampled blood TCRbeta repertoires from subjects exposed to, actively infected with, or recovered from COVID-19 were included in the dataset. General study outcomes and caveats: The amount of clinical and demographic metadata varied by source and participant and was provided uncurated.

Sequences LGHDT (CDR1) and YNNKEL (CDR2) are obtained from the germline V gene (reference sequence). At the junction V is shortened by 3 bases and J by 6 bases, with 17 bases in between. The CDR3 sequence holds 16 residues, the cysteine and phenylalanine included. CDR3 DNA is the only sequence kept; it has 48 bases, read in frame from the first base. Collaborating institutions collected whole blood in K2EDTA tubes following their own protocols. For TCRbeta analysis, collaborators shipped samples in one of three forms: frozen whole blood, isolated PBMCs, or DNA extracted from either of those sample types. TCRbeta CDR3 regions were amplified from genomic DNA using the immunoSEQ Assay, a bias-controlled multiplex PCR. The original pipeline was this. The number of nucleated cells in each sample was estimated by amplification of reference gene primers within the assay. To quantify the absolute abundance of each unique TCRbeta CDR3 rearrangement, sequence reads were collapsed and filtered. For each sample, productive Simpson clonality was calculated as the square root of Simpson's diversity index over productive rearrangements. TCRdb provides this immuneACCESS table in a form limited to in-frame rearrangements. Some clones are lacking; in checked studies, under half of them reflect an unresolved V gene, and why the rest are absent is not known. D and trimming come from the DNA, and the V and J calls and clone size come from that table. This sample holds fewer than 200,000 clones; 88% were observed only once. The ten largest clonotypes hold 20% to 30% of the sample.

Worth noting for this clone: The antigen it recognizes is unknown. There are no base qualities to consult, and no much larger clone falls within one base.

Sequencing was carried out using peripheral blood. The TCR sequence derives from a man aged 55 to 69 with acute or convalescent COVID-19. The rearranged segments are TRBV3-1 (or the pseudogene TRBV3-2) and TRBJ1-4, with the D gene uncertain. The nucleotide sequence reads as follows: TGTGCCAGCAGCCACGGAGGCGGGGTCAATTATGAAAAACTGTTTTTT. Translation gives CASSHGGGVNYEKLFF.